The 28 T cell receptor beta chains given below trace back to one sample, sequenced in a study of regulatory T cells in long-lasting Graves disease. The time point: newly diagnosed GD, antithyroid drugs for less than 3 months. The TCR library was made from RNA that had been extracted from PBMCs in TRIzol. Arm-PCR of CDR3 regions and iRepertoire HTBI primers were the basis on which TCR beta libraries were built. MiXCR, applied by TCRdb to the multiplex PCR reads, yields one record per CDR3 protein. Of over 300,000 distinct CDR3 sequences listed, roughly a sixth were seen once; the top ten hold roughly 20%. Material: peripheral blood mononuclear cells (PBMCs), obtained at new diagnosis, from a patient treated with antithyroid drugs. These receptor sequences come from a female donor with Graves disease.

At least ten counts were recorded for this clonotype. This rearrangement joins TRBV10-1 to TRBJ2-1; maybe TRBD2 (7 bases). The CDR3 is 17 residues long. The V end was cut by 3 bases, the J end by 0 bases, with 15 bases between. The V gene's germline CDR1 is WNHNN and CDR2 SYGVQD (reference sequence). The CDR3 here is CASSEGGGSPSYNEQFF. CDR3 coding DNA: TGCGCCAGCAGTGAAGGCGGGGGCTCTCCCTCCTACAATGAGCAGTTCTTC.

This clonotype was detected ten times or more. The chain recombines TRBV27 with TRBJ2-7, with D perhaps TRBD1 (5 bases). In germline, CDR1 is MNHEY, CDR2 SMNVEV (reference sequence). Deletions cut 8 bases from V and 2 bases from J, with 16 bases between. This CDR3 spans 14 amino acids. CDR3 sequence (DNA): TGTGCCAGCCGAATCGACAGACCACCCTACGAGCAGTACTTC. This codes for CASRIDRPPYEQYF.

This clonotype has at least ten counts. CDR3 in DNA: TGTGCCTGGAGTCTTGGGGCAGGTAGCTACGAGCAGTACTTC. As protein: CAWSLGAGSYEQYF. The chain carries TRBV30 and TRBJ2-7; D possibly corresponds to TRBD1 (5 bases). This CDR3 contains 14 residues. V shed 2 bases and J shed 3 bases, with 14 bases lying between them. From germline, CDR1 is GTSNPN and CDR2 SVGIG (reference sequence).

The chain employs TRBV4-1 and TRBJ1-5, with unresolved D. The CDR3 runs to 16 residues. The germline V gene encodes CDR1 MGHRA and CDR2 YSYEKL. V dropped 6 bases and J dropped 0 bases, with 15 bases sitting between them. The CDR3 spells CASSDDWGHSNQPQHF. For the CDR3, the DNA is TGCGCCAGCAGTGACGATTGGGGTCATAGCAATCAGCCCCAGCATTTT.

The chain recombines TRBV7-8 with TRBJ2-3, with TRBD2 identical over 7 bases. The CDR3 is 17 residues long. Per germline, CDR1 SGHVS and CDR2 FQNEAQ. The ends lost 1 base at V and 2 bases at J; junction bases unmatched: 9. CDR3 bases: TGTGCCAGCAGCTTAGAGGTGGGAGGGCCTTTCACAGATACGCAGTATTTT. This sequence encodes CASSLEVGGPFTDTQYF.

This clonotype was recorded many times. This chain connects TRBV12-3 or TRBV12-4 to TRBJ1-3, with D unresolved. Between the trimmed V and J ends, which lost 5 bases and 0 bases, there was a span of 5 bases. The length of the CDR3 is 13 residues. The CDR3 DNA reads as TGTGCCAGCAGTAAGACCTCTGGAAACACCATATATTTT. The encoded protein is CASSKTSGNTIYF.

This clonotype has a count of ten or more. The junction shows a germline mismatch at one end, possibly a read error. This chain links TRBV5-1 with TRBJ2-3; D call uncertain. The CDR3 runs 14 residues. The V gene's germline CDR1 is SGHRS and CDR2 YFSETQ. CDR3 bases: TGTGCCAGCAGCTTCCAGACTAGCACAGATACGCAGTATTTT. Encoded protein: CASSFQTSTDTQYF.

This clonotype has just a few counts. CDR3 region: CRSRHNMAFF. Written as DNA, the CDR3 is TGCAGGTCCAGACACAATATGGCTTTCTTT. This chain uses TRBV29-1 with TRBJ1-1; D gene uncertain. CDR3 length equals 10 residues. The V gene's germline CDR1 is SQVTM and CDR2 ANQGSEA.

Turning to this clonotype: Possible read error: a much larger clone is one base away. CDR3 sequence (DNA): TGTGCCAGCAGCGCCCAGGGGGAGAAGAACACCGGGGAGCTGTTTTTT. Amino acid sequence: CASSAQGEKNTGELFF. The chain joins TRBV7-3 to TRBJ2-2, with TRBD1 identical over 7 bases. The CDR3 covers 16 residues. Germline CDR1 is SGHTA and CDR2 is FQGTGA. The V and J ends lost 5 bases and 1 base, in that order; junction bases with no gene match: 7.

In its sample, this clonotype was seen a few times. The chain is built from TRBV7-9 and TRBJ2-5; 7 nucleotides agree with TRBD2. The trim removed 1 base at V and 2 bases at J, leaving 4 bases unmatched. There are 15 residues in the CDR3. Germline-derived CDR1 and CDR2 are SEHNR and FQNEAQ (reference sequence). CDR3 in amino acids: CASSLVPSGQETQYF. As DNA, the CDR3 is TGTGCCAGCAGCTTAGTGCCTAGCGGACAAGAGACCCAGTACTTC.

The V call is TRBV3-1, the J call TRBJ1-4; D not resolved. This CDR3 contains 13 residues. Germline V gene lookup returns CDR1 LGHDT and CDR2 YNNKEL (reference sequence). V was clipped by 5 bases and J by 11 bases, with 15 bases between them. CDR3 nucleotide sequence: TGTGCCAGCAGCGCTCGGACTGTTGGTAAACTGTTTTTT. This codes for CASSARTVGKLFF.

This rearrangement joins TRBV28 to TRBJ1-5; perhaps TRBD1 as D (5 bases). CDR3 length: 17 amino acids. Germline CDR1 reads MDHEN; CDR2 reads SYDVKM. Trimming cost V 7 bases and J 4 bases, with 23 bases left between them. The CDR3 protein is CASTSRGFRGPNQPQHF. The CDR3 DNA is TGTGCCAGCACCTCCCGGGGGTTTAGGGGCCCTAATCAGCCCCAGCATTTT.

The chain employs TRBV6-2 or TRBV6-3 and TRBJ2-1, with D unresolved. The CDR3 extends over 14 amino acids. Germline V lookup: CDR1 MNHEY, CDR2 SVGEGT. V was pared by 5 bases and J by 4 bases, with 12 bases between. CDR3 DNA sequence: TGTGCCAGCAGTCTAGGGATCCCTTACAATGAGCAGTTCTTC. Encoded protein: CASSLGIPYNEQFF.

The rearrangement joins TRBV29-1 to TRBJ2-6; 8 positions agree with TRBD2. The V segment lost 5 bases and the J segment 0 bases; nucleotides outside the gene matches: 9. CDR1 SQVTM and CDR2 ANQGSEA come from the germline V gene. This CDR3 has 17 residues. CDR3 DNA: TGCAGCGTTCCGGGGGGGGGTATCCACTCTGGGGCCAACGTCCTGACTTTC. Translation gives CSVPGGGIHSGANVLTF.

This clonotype was detected many times. The chain uses TRBV6-5 and TRBJ1-2; D is uncertain. Trimming removed 0 bases from V and 10 bases from J, with 12 bases in between. Germline V gene lookup returns CDR1 MNHEY and CDR2 SVGAGI. The length of the CDR3 is 13 residues. The CDR3 sequence is CASSYSWAGDYTF. CDR3 sequence (DNA): TGTGCCAGCAGTTACTCATGGGCGGGAGACTACACCTTC.

CDR3 nucleotides: TGTGCCAGCAGCGTAGAGGGCCCCGGAACAGGATTAAACACCGGGGAGCTGTTTTTT. Residues: CASSVEGPGTGLNTGELFF. The chain is built from TRBV9 and TRBJ2-2, with TRBD1 as a possible D gene (5 bases). CDR1 SGDLS and CDR2 YYNGEE come from the germline V gene. Trimming took off 0 bases at V and 2 bases at J, with 20 bases between the two ends. The CDR3 contains 19 residues.

Only a few counts were recorded for this clonotype. V usage is TRBV27 and J usage is TRBJ1-5; a weak D match, TRBD1 (5 bases). Germline CDR1 reads MNHEY; CDR2 reads SMNVEV (reference sequence). Trimming left V 8 bases short and J 0 bases short, with 11 bases between. The CDR3 runs 14 residues. The CDR3: CASRGVYSNQPQHF. The CDR3 DNA reads as TGTGCCAGCCGGGGGGTCTATAGCAATCAGCCCCAGCATTTT.

At least ten counts were recorded for this clonotype. This chain uses TRBV12-3 or TRBV12-4 with TRBJ1-2; possible D gene TRBD1, 5 bases. The CDR3 covers 10 residues. Between the trimmed V and J ends, which lost 8 bases and 8 bases, there was a span of 9 bases. DNA for the CDR3: TGTGCCAGCTCAGGGAGGGGCTACACCTTC. Its translation is CASSGRGYTF.

The chain employs TRBV7-9 and TRBJ2-2; no clear D. V was pared by 5 bases and J by 6 bases, with 16 bases between. This CDR3 spans 15 amino acids. Germline CDR1 and CDR2: SEHNR and FQNEAQ (reference sequence). The CDR3 is CASSNKQIGSGELFF. The CDR3 coding sequence is TGTGCCAGCAGCAACAAACAAATCGGTTCCGGGGAGCTGTTTTTT.

This clonotype was detected many times. The chain links TRBV7-2 to TRBJ2-3, with 7 bases aligning to TRBD2. The CDR3 has 15 residues. The germline gives CDR1 SGHTA, CDR2 FQGNSA. Trimming at V came to 3 bases and at J to 5 bases, leaving 8 bases not matched to a gene. In DNA form, the CDR3 reads TGTGCCAGCAGCTTCCCGGCGGGAGTTATAGATACGCAGTATTTT. This translates into CASSFPAGVIDTQYF. The full variable domain, with the rest looked up from reference TRBV7-2 and TRBJ2-3, is GAGVSQSPSNKVTEKGKDVELRCDPISGHTALYWYRQSLGQGLEFLIYFQGNSAPDKSGLPSDRFSAERTGGSVSTLTIQRTQQEDSAVYLCASSFPAGVIDTQYFGPGTRLTVL.

The rearrangement joins TRBV7-2 to TRBJ2-7, with D possibly being TRBD2 (6 bases). Germline CDR1 SGHTA, CDR2 FQGNSA. Trimming removed 11 bases from V and 1 base from J, with 18 bases in between. The CDR3 runs to 14 residues. In DNA form, the CDR3 reads TGTGCCTGGAGGGGTTCGGCTACGTCCTACGAGCAGTACTTC. This gives the protein CAWRGSATSYEQYF.

V and J are TRBV4-1 and TRBJ1-2, with 7 bases matching TRBD1. CDR1 MGHRA and CDR2 YSYEKL come from the germline V gene. The CDR3 loop spans 17 amino acids. J lost 3 bases, V lost 1 base, and 11 bases had no gene match. The CDR3 is CASSQGGRDRPDYGYTF. CDR3 nucleotides: TGCGCCAGCAGCCAAGGTGGCCGGGACAGACCTGACTATGGCTACACCTTC.

The J gene is TRBJ2-5, the V gene TRBV19; 10 bases map to TRBD2. The germline gives CDR1 LNHDA, CDR2 SQIVND (reference sequence). The CDR3 runs 15 residues. The trim removed 1 base at V and 5 bases at J, leaving 4 bases unmatched. The CDR3 is CASSIGATSGETQYF. The CDR3 DNA follows: TGTGCCAGTAGTATAGGGGCGACTAGCGGGGAGACCCAGTACTTC.

This clonotype was detected a few times. The chain employs TRBV5-6 and TRBJ2-5; 7 bases fit TRBD2. The CDR3 has 21 amino acids. The V gene end was trimmed by 2 bases and the J gene end by 2 bases; junction bases not matched to a gene: 24. Per the germline V gene, CDR1 is SGHDT and CDR2 is YYEEEE. The CDR3 nucleotides are TGTGCCAGCAGCTTCGCTTTTGCCCGTTGGTCCCCGGCGGGAGTACAAGAGACCCAGTACTTC. Its protein is CASSFAFARWSPAGVQETQYF.

This clonotype was seen ten or more times. The genes are TRBV2 and TRBJ2-7; 7 bases are a match to TRBD1. This CDR3 contains 14 residues. Looked up from germline, CDR1 is SNHLY and CDR2 is FYNNEI. The V segment lost 2 bases and the J segment 4 bases; nucleotides outside the gene matches: 5. The CDR3: CASSERDSFYEQYF. CDR3 sequence (DNA): TGTGCCAGCAGTGAAAGGGACAGCTTTTACGAGCAGTACTTC.

The chain is built from TRBV7-9 and TRBJ2-3; 9 positions agree with TRBD2. This CDR3 region has 16 residues. V lost 2 bases and J lost 0; bases outside the gene matches: 3. Germline V gene data show CDR1 as SEHNR and CDR2 as FQNEAQ (reference sequence). In DNA form, the CDR3 reads TGTGCCAGCAGCTTATATAGCGGGAGTAGCACAGATACGCAGTATTTT. This gives the protein CASSLYSGSSTDTQYF.

Of note for this clonotype: Given a far larger clone just one base away, this is likely a sequencing read error. The rearrangement links TRBV11-2 to TRBJ1-5, with 7 bases that match TRBD1. Germline loops: CDR1 SGHAT, CDR2 FQNNGV. Unmatched junction bases numbered 1, after V lost 3 bases and J lost 2 bases. The CDR3 loop spans 14 amino acids. The CDR3 reads CASSFGTGNQPQHF. The CDR3, as DNA: TGTGCCAGCAGCTTCGGGACAGGCAATCAGCCCCAGCATTTT.

A single count supports this clonotype. The chain combines TRBV18 with TRBJ2-2; the D gene is possibly TRBD2 (5 bases). Germline CDR1 KGHSH, CDR2 LQKENI. V gave up 1 base and J gave up 6 bases, with 6 bases separating them. CDR3 length: 13 residues. The CDR3: CASSPLGAGELFF. The CDR3 DNA reads TGTGCCAGCTCACCACTCGGGGCCGGGGAGCTGTTTTTT. Full variable domain (outside the CDR3, taken from reference TRBV18 and TRBJ2-2): NAGVMQNPRHLVRRRGQEARLRCSPMKGHSHVYWYRQLPEEGLKFMVYLQKENIIDESGMPKERFSAEFPKEGPSILRIQQVVRGDSAAYFCASSPLGAGELFFGEGSRLTVL.